Listed below are T cell receptor beta chains from one sample, sequenced in a study of T cell responses to AZD1222 COVID-19 vaccine. Profiling relied on immunoSEQ multiplex PCR, and the TCRdb table lists in-frame clones only, not all of them. The sample records 95,000 to 110,000 clones, 85% to 95% being singletons. Sequenced material: peripheral blood, taken 28 days after the second AZD1222 dose. These TCRs come from an adult who received the AZD1222 COVID-19 vaccine. CDR3s include the opening cysteine and the closing phenylalanine or tryptophan. Fields, in order: CDR3 length, V gene, J gene, D gene, clone size, CDR3 protein, CDR3 DNA. The D gene is left open where the match is weak. Some rows mark clone size as missing; the rest say once, few, many or name a class of expanded clone.

>14|TRBV28|TRBJ1-5|TRBD1|NA
CASSPTGFNQPQHF
TGTGCCAGCAGTCCGACAGGGTTCAATCAGCCCCAGCATTTT
>17|TRBV4-1|TRBJ2-1|TRBD2|NA
CASSQDELSGGGNEQFF
TGCGCCAGCAGCCAAGATGAGTTAAGCGGGGGGGGAAATGAGCAGTTCTTC
>17|TRBV3-1/TRBV3-2|TRBJ2-3|TRBD2|NA
CASSQVQDSGGTDTQYF
TGTGCCAGCAGCCAAGTACAAGATAGCGGGGGCACAGATACGCAGTATTTT
>13|TRBV12-3/TRBV12-4|TRBJ2-7|TRBD2|NA
CASSFGGGYEQYF
TGTGCCAGCAGTTTTGGGGGGGGCTACGAGCAGTACTTC
>12|TRBV27|TRBJ2-1|NA|once
CASIGGHNEQFF
TGTGCCAGCATCGGGGGGCACAATGAGCAGTTCTTC
>18|TRBV27|TRBJ2-5|TRBD2|NA
CASSDLGQASGIQETQYF
TGTGCCAGCAGTGACCTGGGTCAGGCTAGCGGGATTCAAGAGACCCAGTACTTC
>15|TRBV3-1/TRBV3-2|TRBJ2-7|TRBD2|NA
CASSPWTSNSYEQYF
TGTGCCAGCAGCCCGTGGACTAGCAACTCCTACGAGCAGTACTTC
>12|TRBV7-2|TRBJ2-7|NA|NA
CASSPGNYEQYF
TGTGCCAGCAGCCCCGGAAACTACGAGCAGTACTTC
>13|TRBV5-5|TRBJ1-2|TRBD1|NA
CASSRGQNYGYTF
TGTGCCAGCAGCCGGGGACAGAACTATGGCTACACCTTC
>15|TRBV4-3|TRBJ1-5|TRBD1|NA
CASSQVDRRDQPQHF
TGCGCCAGCAGCCAAGTGGACAGGCGGGATCAGCCCCAGCATTTT
>13|TRBV6-6|TRBJ2-5|TRBD1|NA
CASTGRGHETQYF
TGTGCCAGCACAGGCAGGGGGCACGAGACCCAGTACTTC
>15|TRBV6-1|TRBJ1-4|NA|NA
CASSEIRGTNEKLFF
TGTGCCAGCAGTGAAATACGGGGAACTAATGAAAAACTGTTTTTT
>13|TRBV28|TRBJ1-2|NA|NA
CASSSGGNYGYTF
TGTGCCAGCAGTTCTGGGGGCAACTATGGCTACACCTTC
>15|TRBV19|TRBJ2-1|NA|NA
CASSISGLASNEQFF
TGTGCCAGTAGTATAAGCGGGCTAGCTTCCAATGAGCAGTTCTTC
>15|TRBV10-3|TRBJ2-3|NA|NA
CAISERGESTDTQYF
TGTGCCATCAGTGAAAGGGGAGAGTCCACAGATACGCAGTATTTT
>11|TRBV29-1|TRBJ1-1|NA|few
CSVASVTEAFF
TGCAGCGTGGCCTCCGTTACTGAAGCTTTCTTT
>12|TRBV27|TRBJ1-4|NA|NA
CASKGGEEKLFF
TGTGCCAGCAAGGGGGGGGAGGAAAAACTGTTTTTT
>13|TRBV2|TRBJ2-5|NA|NA
CASSGERRETQYF
TGTGCCAGCAGTGGGGAGAGACGAGAGACCCAGTACTTC
>16|TRBV7-2|TRBJ2-1|TRBD2|NA
CASSLVAGVGNNEQFF
TGTGCCAGCAGCTTAGTAGCGGGGGTTGGTAATAATGAGCAGTTCTTC
>15|TRBV5-1|TRBJ1-5|NA|NA
CASSRGDSSNQPQHF
TGCGCCAGCAGTCGGGGGGACTCTAGCAATCAGCCCCAGCATTTT
>17|TRBV6-6|TRBJ1-1|NA|NA
CASSPLRPGIGITEAFF
TGTGCCAGCAGTCCCCTTCGCCCGGGGATCGGGATCACTGAAGCTTTCTTT
>17|TRBV5-6|TRBJ2-3|TRBD2|NA
CASSLASGRTYTDTQYF
TGTGCCAGCAGCTTGGCGAGCGGGAGGACCTACACAGATACGCAGTATTTT
>12|TRBV27|TRBJ2-3|NA|NA
CASWDSTDTQYF
TGTGCCAGCTGGGACAGCACAGATACGCAGTATTTT
>14|TRBV5-1|TRBJ2-3|TRBD2|NA
CASSLSGGTDTQYF
TGCGCCAGCAGCTTGAGCGGGGGGACAGATACGCAGTATTTT
>15|TRBV28|TRBJ1-1|NA|NA
CASTVGVLVGTEAFF
TGTGCCAGCACCGTCGGGGTTTTAGTGGGAACTGAAGCTTTCTTT
>20|TRBV3-1/TRBV3-2|TRBJ2-1|NA|NA
CASSQVVGHSLGGSYNEQFF
TGTGCCAGCAGCCAAGTGGTGGGACACAGCCTTGGGGGGTCTTACAATGAGCAGTTCTTC
>13|TRBV7-7|TRBJ1-4|NA|NA
CASSPGIKEKLFF
TGTGCCAGCAGCCCCGGGATCAAGGAAAAACTGTTTTTT
>13|TRBV12-3/TRBV12-4|TRBJ1-2|NA|NA
CASSLDSNYGYTF
TGTGCCAGCAGTTTAGATTCTAACTATGGCTACACCTTC
>16|TRBV14|TRBJ1-3|NA|few
CASSHFPLDPGNTIYF
TGTGCCAGCAGCCACTTCCCCTTGGACCCTGGAAACACCATATATTTT
>16|TRBV7-2|TRBJ2-4|TRBD2|once
CASSSAGSGAKNIQYF
TGTGCCAGCAGCTCAGCGGGGAGTGGAGCCAAAAACATTCAGTACTTC
>13|TRBV9|TRBJ2-2|TRBD2|NA
CATQREGVGELFF
TGTGCCACTCAGCGGGAGGGGGTCGGGGAGCTGTTTTTT
>14|TRBV7-9|TRBJ1-6|TRBD1|NA
CASSLAGGNSPLHF
TGTGCCAGCAGCTTAGCAGGGGGCAATTCACCCCTCCACTTT
>14|TRBV28|TRBJ1-6|NA|NA
CASSLSVAGSPLHF
TGTGCCAGCAGTTTATCGGTGGCCGGTTCACCCCTCCACTTT
>14|TRBV11-2|TRBJ2-7|NA|once
CASSPRLVANEQYF
TGTGCCAGCAGCCCTCGGTTGGTCGCGAACGAGCAGTACTTC